Given below is one T cell receptor (beta chain) in context. Antigen unknown. These data originate in a study of T-cell reconstitution after alpha-beta-depleted transplantation in children. Trimming removed 4 bases from V and 4 bases from J; junction bases left unmatched: 3. This CDR3 has 14 amino acids. TCRbeta library construction was performed incorporating unique molecular identifiers. Using its own MiXCR run on the PCR reads, TCRdb lists one record per CDR3 protein. The repertoire includes 250,000 to 400,000 distinct CDR3 sequences, over 20% of them detected once, and 9.5% to 12% sits in the top ten. Findings and limits, study-wide: Diversity and T-cell counts at one year after transplant derived mostly from new T cells. TCRbeta diversity was high at day 60 in some patients (a result of surviving recipient T cells and thymic progenitors). There were reportedly several hundred expanded graft clones from which alpha-beta T cells came about two months after transplant.

This TCR was recovered from a male patient under 18 who had a stem cell transplant for acute lymphoblastic leukemia, so the T cells may come from the graft donor. The chain carries TRBV12-3 or TRBV12-4 and TRBJ2-3; 9 bases map to TRBD2. The material sequenced was PBMCs, mostly from graft donor cells, taken 180 days after TCRalphabeta/CD19-depleted stem cell transplant. The CDR3 here is CASSYLAGADTQYF. The CDR3 bases are TGTGCCAGCAGTTACTTAGCGGGAGCAGATACGCAGTATTTT.